The 25 T cell receptor beta chains in this list originate from one sample, sequenced in a study of identical twins. TCRdb re-derived calls from the 5' RACE reads in MiXCR, one entry per CDR3 protein. The repertoire holds 700,000 or so distinct CDR3 sequences, with about 9.4% as singletons. The data were also submitted as part of a second study, on yellow fever vaccine responses in identical twins.

Material for sequencing was PBMCs. The receptors come from a woman aged 18-30 years in good health.

This rearrangement joins TRBV3-1 to TRBJ2-3; no reliable D call. The CDR3 covers 12 residues. With 3 bases removed from V and 5 bases from J, the gap between germline ends came to 6 bases. Germline CDR1 LGHDT, CDR2 YNNKEL (reference sequence). This CDR3 reads CASSQRKDTQYF. The CDR3 nucleotides are TGTGCCAGCAGCCAGCGGAAAGATACGCAGTATTTT.

The chain has TRBV12-3 or TRBV12-4 and TRBJ1-5, with D perhaps TRBD1 (5 bases). Trimming left V 1 base short and J 0 bases short, with 10 bases between. This CDR3 has 16 amino acids. The CDR3 spells CASSLGQKLSNQPQHF. CDR3 in DNA: TGTGCCAGCAGTTTAGGACAGAAACTTAGCAATCAGCCCCAGCATTTT.

This clonotype was found a few times. This chain uses TRBV9 with TRBJ2-1, with 7 bases aligning to TRBD2. The CDR3 spans 16 residues. Trimming cost V 0 bases and J 5 bases; bases outside gene matches: 8. Germline assignment: CDR1 SGDLS and CDR2 YYNGEE. For the CDR3, the DNA is TGTGCCAGCAGCGTAGGGGACGAGGGGAGGGACAATGAGCAGTTCTTC. Translating gives CASSVGDEGRDNEQFF.

This clonotype was counted at least ten times. The gene calls are TRBV20-1 and TRBJ2-1; 9 nucleotides line up with TRBD2. With 4 bases clipped from V and 1 base from J, the junction kept 5 bases outside the gene matches. Germline CDR1 is DFQATT and CDR2 is SNEGSKA (reference sequence). CDR3 length equals 15 residues. As DNA, the CDR3 is TGCAGTGCTATCTTAGCGGGGGTTTCCTACAATGAGCAGTTCTTC. Protein: CSAILAGVSYNEQFF.

This chain connects TRBV28 to TRBJ2-1, with 8 bases that match TRBD2. The germline CDR1 and CDR2 sequences are MDHEN and SYDVKM. The CDR3 has 12 amino acids. V dropped 5 bases and J dropped 14; count of bases not matched to a gene: 8. CDR3 region: CASSPLREEKFF. The CDR3 DNA reads TGTGCCAGCAGTCCCCTGCGGGAGGAAAAGTTCTTC.

Only a few counts were recorded for this clonotype. The CDR3 sequence: CASSQVQGMGEQYF. The CDR3 DNA reads TGTGCCAGCAGCCAAGTTCAGGGGATGGGCGAGCAGTACTTC. The chain couples TRBV14 to TRBJ2-7, with a weak D call TRBD1 (6 bases). Germline-derived CDR1 and CDR2 are SGHDN and FVKESK. This CDR3 has 14 amino acids. Between the trimmed V and J ends, which lost 1 base and 6 bases, there was a span of 13 bases.

This clonotype was found a few times. This chain links TRBV11-3 with TRBJ2-2; possible D gene TRBD2, 5 bases. Trimming took 4 bases from V and 6 from J, leaving 12 bases between them. The germline CDR1 and CDR2 sequences are SGHNT and YENEEA. CDR3 length equals 14 residues. The DNA for the CDR3 is TGTGCCAGCAGCTCGCTACTAGAAGCCGGGGAGCTGTTTTTT. Amino acid sequence: CASSSLLEAGELFF.

This clonotype was seen more than once but under ten times. The chain uses TRBV4-2 and TRBJ2-2; the D is unclear. CDR3 length: 14 amino acids. Germline V lookup: CDR1 LGHNA, CDR2 YNFKEQ. V shed 1 base and J shed 3 bases, with 6 bases lying between them. CDR3 amino acids: CASSQGRDTGELFF. As DNA, the CDR3 is TGTGCCAGCAGCCAAGGACGGGACACCGGGGAGCTGTTTTTT.

The chain uses TRBV7-6 and TRBJ2-1; 12 nucleotides align to TRBD1. Germline V gives CDR1 SGHVS, CDR2 FNYEAQ. Losses at the gene ends were 4 bases for V and 8 bases for J; bases not matched to a gene: 6. The CDR3 is 15 residues long. CDR3 coding DNA: TGTGCCAGCAGCTATCCGGGACAGGGGGCGGATGAGCAGTTCTTC. It is translated as CASSYPGQGADEQFF.

This clonotype turned up a few times. The V gene is TRBV18, the J gene TRBJ2-7, with 8 bases matching TRBD2. The J segment lost 2 bases and the V segment lost 3 bases, leaving 15 bases of the junction unmatched. CDR3 length equals 18 residues. CDR1 and CDR2 (germline): KGHSH, LQKENI. The CDR3 DNA follows: TGTGCCAGCTCACCTCTTACGGGAGGGCAAGGTGTCCCCTACGAGCAGTACTTC. Translated: CASSPLTGGQGVPYEQYF.

Here the CDR3 reads CASSPGRGQGGFEQYF. The CDR3 DNA reads TGTGCCAGCAGCCCTGGGCGGGGACAGGGAGGGTTCGAGCAGTACTTC. This sequence joins TRBV5-5 and TRBJ2-7; 9 bases are a match to TRBD1. CDR3 size: 16 residues. Germline assignment: CDR1 SGHKS and CDR2 YYEKEE (reference sequence). Losses at the gene ends were 4 bases for V and 6 bases for J; bases not matched to a gene: 14. Using reference TRBV5-5 and TRBJ2-7 for the parts outside the CDR3, the full variable domain is DAGVTQSPTHLIKTRGQQVTLRCSPISGHKSVSWYQQVLGQGPQFIFQYYEKEERGRGNFPDRFSARQFPNYSSELNVNALLLGDSALYLCASSPGRGQGGFEQYFGPGTRLTVT.

V gene TRBV29-1 combines with J gene TRBJ2-5; possibly TRBD2 for D (7 bases). Trimming stripped 4 bases from V and 3 bases from J, with 15 bases between. This CDR3 is 14 amino acids long. Germline V lookup: CDR1 SQVTM, CDR2 ANQGSEA. The CDR3 nucleotides read TGCAGCGTTGCGCCCGGGGGGCACAAAGAGACCCAGTACTTC. Encoded protein: CSVAPGGHKETQYF.

This clonotype was counted only a few times. The rearrangement joins TRBV28 to TRBJ2-7; D perhaps matches TRBD2 (6 bases). The V and J ends lost 5 bases and 6 bases respectively, with 11 bases between them. The CDR3 is 12 residues long. CDR1 MDHEN and CDR2 SYDVKM come from the germline V gene. Here the CDR3 reads CASSRLVGEQYF. The CDR3 DNA reads as TGTGCCAGCAGTCGACTAGTTGGCGAGCAGTACTTC.

The chain couples TRBV7-2 to TRBJ2-1; a weak D match, TRBD2 (7 bases). Germline CDR1 SGHTA, CDR2 FQGNSA. V was trimmed by 5 bases and J by 11 bases, leaving 22 bases between them. The CDR3 spans 15 residues. This CDR3 is CASSPEGGPGVQQFF. In nucleotides, the CDR3 is TGTGCCAGCAGCCCGGAGGGAGGGCCAGGGGTTCAGCAGTTCTTC.

This clonotype was detected a few times. This chain connects TRBV3-1 to TRBJ2-7; 7 bases fit TRBD1. Trimming removed 3 bases from V and 3 bases from J; junction bases left unmatched: 8. The length of the CDR3 is 15 residues. CDR1 is LGHDT, CDR2 YNNKEL, per germline (reference sequence). CDR3 DNA sequence: TGTGCCAGCAGCCAGGACCGGGACAGCTTCTACGAGCAGTACTTC. It translates to CASSQDRDSFYEQYF.

In its sample, this clonotype was seen once. This chain links TRBV29-1 with TRBJ2-7; D possibly uses TRBD1 or TRBD2 (5 bases each). Germline CDR1 is SQVTM and CDR2 is ANQGSEA. The CDR3 extends over 13 amino acids. V was pared by 3 bases and J by 7 bases, with 16 bases between. CDR3 loop: CSVDERDRREQYF. For the CDR3, the DNA is TGCAGCGTTGACGAGAGGGACCGTAGGGAGCAGTACTTC.

This clonotype was seen at least ten times. This chain's CDR3 is CASSFGRGGSYEQYF. The CDR3 region has the DNA TGTGCCAGCAGCTTCGGGAGGGGGGGCTCCTACGAGCAGTACTTC. The chain uses TRBV7-8 and TRBJ2-7, with 8 bases lining up with TRBD2. The CDR3 loop spans 15 amino acids. The V and J ends lost 3 bases and 0 bases, in that order; junction bases with no gene match: 4. Germline V gene data show CDR1 as SGHVS and CDR2 as FQNEAQ.

The chain combines TRBV27 with TRBJ2-1; 13 bases are a match to TRBD2. Trimming removed 7 bases from V and 0 bases from J; junction bases left unmatched: 6. CDR1 and CDR2 from the germline V gene are MNHEY and SMNVEV (reference sequence). CDR3 length: 17 residues. This CDR3 reads CASTSLAGGSSYNEQFF. The CDR3 bases are TGTGCCAGCACTTCACTAGCGGGGGGGAGCTCCTACAATGAGCAGTTCTTC.

The rearrangement joins TRBV20-1 to TRBJ2-3; 8 bases line up with TRBD1. The CDR3 has 16 residues. V was clipped by 5 bases and J by 1 base; unmatched bases: 11. The germline CDR1 and CDR2 sequences are DFQATT and SNEGSKA (reference sequence). The CDR3 reads CSAPVEQGEGTDTQYF. Here the CDR3 DNA reads TGCAGTGCTCCTGTAGAACAGGGGGAGGGCACAGATACGCAGTATTTT.

The V and J genes are TRBV28 and TRBJ2-3; no clear D gene. CDR1 and CDR2 from the germline V gene are MDHEN and SYDVKM. Trimming stripped 2 bases from V and 4 bases from J, with 13 bases between. CDR3 length: 15 residues. The CDR3 region has the DNA TGTGCCAGCAGTTTAAAAAACGGACGGGCAGATACGCAGTATTTT. As protein: CASSLKNGRADTQYF.

V gene TRBV28 combines with J gene TRBJ1-1; D remains ambiguous. Trimming left V 8 bases short and J 0 bases short, with 13 bases between. The CDR3 is 14 amino acids. CDR1 MDHEN and CDR2 SYDVKM come from the germline V gene. The CDR3 reads CASRREPMNTEAFF. CDR3 nucleotide sequence: TGTGCCAGCCGACGAGAGCCCATGAACACTGAAGCTTTCTTT.

This clonotype was counted a few times. This rearrangement joins TRBV7-9 to TRBJ2-4; tentatively, D is TRBD1 (6 bases). CDR3 size: 14 residues. V was shortened by 4 bases and J by 3 bases, with 10 bases between the two germline ends. Germline V lookup: CDR1 SEHNR, CDR2 FQNEAQ (reference sequence). This chain's CDR3 is CASSSGQNKNIQYF. The DNA for the CDR3 is TGTGCCAGCAGCTCAGGACAGAACAAAAACATTCAGTACTTC.

This clonotype came up a few times. This chain links TRBV28 with TRBJ2-7; TRBD2 matches 12 bases. Germline CDR1 reads MDHEN; CDR2 reads SYDVKM. The CDR3 totals 15 residues. V dropped 4 bases and J dropped 5; count of bases not matched to a gene: 6. In DNA, the CDR3 is TGTGCCAGCAGTTACCCTAGCGGGGGGGCCCACGAGCAGTACTTC. This codes for CASSYPSGGAHEQYF.

This clonotype was seen a few times. This sequence joins TRBV29-1 and TRBJ2-1; 14 bases are shared with TRBD2. The CDR3 loop spans 13 amino acids. Germline lookup yields CDR1 SQVTM and CDR2 ANQGSEA. V was pared by 7 bases and J by 7 bases, with 3 bases of the junction left unmatched. The CDR3 nucleotides read TGCAGCGGCGGACTAGCGGGGGGAAATGAGCAGTTCTTC. Residues: CSGGLAGGNEQFF.

This clonotype was counted between two and nine times. In DNA form, the CDR3 reads TGTGCCAGCAGCTTAGTCCCCTTAGCGGGAGGGCGGGATGAGCAGTTCTTC. Encoded protein: CASSLVPLAGGRDEQFF. The chain links TRBV7-9 to TRBJ2-1, with 11 positions matching TRBD2. V lost 1 base to trimming and J lost 8 bases; unmatched junction nucleotides: 10. The CDR3 has 17 residues. Germline loops: CDR1 SEHNR, CDR2 FQNEAQ (reference sequence). Supplemented by reference TRBV7-9 and TRBJ2-1, the full variable domain reads DTGVSQNPRHKITKRGQNVTFRCDPISEHNRLYWYRQTLGQGPEFLTYFQNEAQLEKSRLLSDRFSAERPKGSFSTLEIQRTEQGDSAMYLCASSLVPLAGGRDEQFFGPGTRLTVL.